One sample yielded the 21 T cell receptor beta chains listed below, sequenced in a study of metastatic and nonmetastatic thyroid tumors. All patients were untreated before thyroid surgery. Using MiXCR, TCRdb re-called clones from the PCR reads. The table lists more than 35,000 clones, about 15% of them singletons. The specimen was blood. Receptors were obtained from a male donor with papillary thyroid cancer or a benign thyroid nodule (not recorded which). Some clones in this sample may be carry-over from other donors' samples.

This clone occurred many times. The chain combines TRBV7-6 with TRBJ2-3; possible D gene TRBD2, 5 bases. V was shortened by 6 bases and J by 0 bases, with 7 bases between the two germline ends. Per the germline V gene, CDR1 is SGHVS and CDR2 is FNYEAQ. The length of the CDR3 is 13 residues. The CDR3 coding sequence is TGTGCCAGCAGAAGGACTAGCACAGATACGCAGTATTTT. It yields the protein CASRRTSTDTQYF.

This clone was counted a few times. The chain joins TRBV12-3 or TRBV12-4 to TRBJ1-5; possibly TRBD1 for D (5 bases). The CDR3 is made up of 14 amino acids. Trimming stripped 1 base from V and 6 bases from J, with 10 bases between. The CDR3 loop reads CASSLGAGIQPQHF. Written as DNA, the CDR3 is TGTGCCAGCAGTTTAGGGGCAGGGATTCAGCCCCAGCATTTT.

This clone is labeled medium-sized (0.01 to 0.1%). The chain is built from TRBV6-1 and TRBJ2-7; TRBD2 aligns across 10 bases. Germline V gene sequence: CDR1 MNHNS, CDR2 SASEGT. The CDR3 is 15 amino acids. V lost 6 bases and J lost 1; bases outside the gene matches: 6. The DNA for the CDR3 is TGTGCCAGCAGCCCCAGCGGGGGGGCTTCCTACGAGCAGTACTTC. Translation: CASSPSGGASYEQYF.

This clone was seen many times. The J gene is TRBJ2-1, the V gene TRBV19; 8 nucleotides align to TRBD2. Trimming took 3 bases from V and 2 from J; bases not matched to a gene: 6. The germline V gene has CDR1 LNHDA and CDR2 SQIVND (reference sequence). The CDR3 contains 16 residues. CDR3 region: CASSMARREAYNEQFF. The CDR3, as DNA: TGTGCCAGTAGTATGGCCAGGCGGGAGGCCTACAATGAGCAGTTCTTC.

V usage is TRBV19 and J usage is TRBJ1-1; weak D call: TRBD1 (5 bases). This CDR3 comprises 15 residues. Germline V CDR1 and CDR2: LNHDA, SQIVND (reference sequence). V lost 5 bases and J 5 bases, leaving 18 bases between the germline ends. CDR3 in amino acids: CASSERQGLGTEAFF. The CDR3 nucleotides read TGTGCCAGTAGTGAGAGGCAGGGCCTAGGGACTGAAGCTTTCTTT. Supplemented by reference TRBV19 and TRBJ1-1, the full variable domain reads DGGITQSPKYLFRKEGQNVTLSCEQNLNHDAMYWYRQDPGQGLRLIYYSQIVNDFQKGDIAEGYSVSREKKESFPLTVTSAQKNPTAFYLCASSERQGLGTEAFFGQGTRLTVV.

This clone was counted ten times or more. A single base separates this from a much larger clone, so it may be a read error. The sample holds other DNA sequences that translate to the same CDR3. The CDR3 spells CASTTGGGRTYEQYF. Here the CDR3 DNA reads TGTGCCAGTACCACCGGGGGCGGCAGGACCTACGAGCAGTACTTC. The rearrangement joins TRBV5-8 to TRBJ2-7; D is possibly TRBD1 or TRBD2 (6 bases each). The germline V and J ends were trimmed by 8 bases and 2 bases, with 20 bases remaining between them. The germline V gene has CDR1 SGHTS and CDR2 YDEGEE. This CDR3 is 15 amino acids long. The full variable domain, its missing parts supplied by reference TRBV5-8 and TRBJ2-7, is EAGVTQSPTHLIKTRGQQATLRCSPISGHTSVYWYQQALGLGLQFLLWYDEGEERNRGNFPPRFSGRQFPNYSSELNVNALELEDSALYLCASTTGGGRTYEQYFGPGTRLTVT.

As regards this clone: One junction end disagrees with the germline gene, perhaps due to a read error. The chain combines TRBV25-1 with TRBJ2-3; a possible D gene is TRBD1 (6 bases). Germline lookup yields CDR1 MGHDK and CDR2 SYGVNS. The CDR3 loop spans 14 amino acids. The CDR3 DNA sequence: TGTGCCAGCAAACCTGGACAGCTCACATATACGCAGTATTTT. Its translation is CASKPGQLTYTQYF.

This clone showed up many times. The J gene is TRBJ1-2, the V gene TRBV6-5, with a tentative D call TRBD1 (6 bases). There are 14 residues in the CDR3. Trimming pared 0 bases from V and 4 bases from J, leaving 9 bases between. Germline V gene sequence: CDR1 MNHEY, CDR2 SVGAGI. The CDR3 reads CASSYSGTFYGYTF. The CDR3 region has the DNA TGTGCCAGCAGTTACTCAGGGACATTCTATGGCTACACCTTC.

This clone has ten or more counts. The chain has TRBV11-1 and TRBJ2-5; tentative D call: TRBD1 (5 bases). Trimming stripped 5 bases from V and 2 bases from J, with 15 bases between. CDR3 length equals 15 residues. Germline CDR1 reads SGHAT; CDR2 reads FQDESV (reference sequence). CDR3 DNA: TGTGCCAGCAGCACCTACAGACAGCCTCAAGAGACCCAGTACTTC. It is translated as CASSTYRQPQETQYF.

In the case of this clone: No conserved phenylalanine or tryptophan ends this CDR3, so it is likely a read error. The chain couples TRBV6-1 to TRBJ2-1; 9 bases are a match to TRBD2. Germline lookup yields CDR1 MNHNS and CDR2 SASEGT. This CDR3 region has 13 residues. After removal of 5 bases from V and 6 bases from J, the junction contained 2 bases not matched to a gene. CDR3 nucleotide sequence: TGTGCCAGCAGTATGGGACTAGCCAATGAGCAGTTCTTA. Amino acids: CASSMGLANEQFL.

This clone was seen repeatedly, ten times or more. The V and J genes are TRBV20-1 and TRBJ2-1, with 12 bases fitting TRBD2. With 3 bases clipped from V and 8 bases from J, the junction kept 5 bases outside the gene matches. CDR1 is DFQATT, CDR2 SNEGSKA, per germline (reference sequence). The CDR3 runs 14 residues. The CDR3 coding sequence is TGCAGTGCTAGCCGTCTAGCGGGAGGGTATGAGCAGTTCTTC. It specifies CSASRLAGGYEQFF.

This clone has just a few counts. V and J are TRBV19 and TRBJ2-6; TRBD1 might be the D (6 bases). V dropped 6 bases and J dropped 2 bases, with 8 bases sitting between them. Germline CDR1 reads LNHDA; CDR2 reads SQIVND (reference sequence). CDR3 length equals 14 residues. The CDR3 sequence is CASSSGAGANVLTF. In DNA form, the CDR3 reads TGTGCCAGTAGCTCAGGGGCTGGGGCCAACGTCCTGACTTTC.

There are many counts of this clone. This chain joins TRBV7-4 and TRBJ2-7; TRBD1 agrees at 9 bases. The germline gives CDR1 SGHVT, CDR2 SQSDAQ. Trimming removed 3 bases from V and 1 base from J; junction bases left unmatched: 4. The CDR3 has 15 residues. The CDR3 bases are TGTGCCAGCAGCTTCGGACAGGGGAGGTCCTACGAGCAGTACTTC. Translating gives CASSFGQGRSYEQYF.

There are a few counts of this clone. The chain carries TRBV19 and TRBJ2-7, with a tentative D call TRBD1 (6 bases). The CDR3 contains 15 residues. Germline V lookup: CDR1 LNHDA, CDR2 SQIVND (reference sequence). V dropped 9 bases and J dropped 2 bases, with 20 bases sitting between them. CDR3 sequence (DNA): TGTGCCAGCAGTCACATAGGACAGAGCCCCTACGAGCAGTACTTC. It translates to CASSHIGQSPYEQYF.

The sample holds a few counts of this clone. The junction differs from germline at one of its ends, possibly a read error. The rearrangement joins TRBV6-1 to TRBJ2-7; TRBD1 agrees at 8 bases. The CDR3 sequence is 14 residues long. Germline V gene sequence: CDR1 MNHNS, CDR2 SASEGT. The CDR3, as DNA: TGTGCCAGCAGTCCGGGAACAGGGGGTGGTCAGCAATACTTC. Translating gives CASSPGTGGGQQYF.

This clone was counted many times. CDR3 in DNA: TGTGCCAGCTCAACCTACCTGGCTAGTACAGACATTCAGTACTTC. Translation gives CASSTYLASTDIQYF. The chain uses TRBV18 and TRBJ2-4, with D uncertain. Germline CDR1 is KGHSH and CDR2 is LQKENI. CDR3 length: 15 residues. V dropped 5 bases and J dropped 8 bases, with 19 bases sitting between them.

The chain employs TRBV2 and TRBJ2-1, with TRBD2 identical over 7 bases. The CDR3 totals 13 residues. Trimming took 6 bases from V and 14 from J; bases not matched to a gene: 13. Per germline, CDR1 SNHLY and CDR2 FYNNEI. As DNA, the CDR3 is TGTGCCAGCAGCACCACGAGGGAGGGTGAAAAGTTCTTC. It specifies CASSTTREGEKFF. Drawing the rest from reference TRBV2 and TRBJ2-1, the complete variable domain is EPEVTQTPSHQVTQMGQEVILRCVPISNHLYFYWYRQILGQKVEFLVSFYNNEISEKSEIFDDQFSVERPDGSNFTLKIRSTKLEDSAMYFCASSTTREGEKFFGPGTRLTVL.

This clone appeared many times. The chain combines TRBV4-1 with TRBJ2-7; D not certain. From germline, CDR1 is MGHRA and CDR2 YSYEKL. The CDR3 spans 17 residues. Between the trimmed V and J ends, which lost 1 base and 5 bases, there was a span of 21 bases. This CDR3 is CASSQGFSRSRRHEQYF. In DNA, the CDR3 is TGCGCCAGCAGCCAAGGTTTCAGTCGCAGCAGGCGTCACGAGCAGTACTTC.

This clone has a handful of counts. One base away lies a much larger clone, so this may be a sequencing read error. The genes are TRBV9 and TRBJ2-5; weak D call: TRBD1 (6 bases). CDR1 and CDR2 (germline): SGDLS, YYNGEE. The CDR3 runs to 14 residues. The DNA of the CDR3 is TGTGCCATCAGCGCACTGACAGGCCAAGAGACCCAGTACTTC. Protein: CAISALTGQETQYF.

This clone has a count of ten or more. This sequence joins TRBV5-4 and TRBJ2-3, with 8 nucleotides matching TRBD2. After removal of 0 bases from V and 2 bases from J, the junction contained 8 bases not matched to a gene. Germline lookup yields CDR1 SGHNT and CDR2 YYREEE (reference sequence). This CDR3 is built from 17 residues. The CDR3 here is CASSLALASGPTDTQYF. DNA of the CDR3: TGTGCCAGCAGCTTGGCTCTGGCTAGCGGGCCCACAGATACGCAGTATTTT.

This clone was seen ten or more times. This chain joins TRBV19 and TRBJ1-1; 7 bases agree with TRBD1. Losses at the gene ends were 5 bases for V and 0 bases for J; bases not matched to a gene: 6. Germline CDR1 and CDR2: LNHDA and SQIVND (reference sequence). There are 15 residues in the CDR3. The CDR3 loop reads CASSSYRGMNTEAFF. The CDR3 nucleotides are TGTGCCAGTAGTTCATACAGGGGAATGAACACTGAAGCTTTCTTT.